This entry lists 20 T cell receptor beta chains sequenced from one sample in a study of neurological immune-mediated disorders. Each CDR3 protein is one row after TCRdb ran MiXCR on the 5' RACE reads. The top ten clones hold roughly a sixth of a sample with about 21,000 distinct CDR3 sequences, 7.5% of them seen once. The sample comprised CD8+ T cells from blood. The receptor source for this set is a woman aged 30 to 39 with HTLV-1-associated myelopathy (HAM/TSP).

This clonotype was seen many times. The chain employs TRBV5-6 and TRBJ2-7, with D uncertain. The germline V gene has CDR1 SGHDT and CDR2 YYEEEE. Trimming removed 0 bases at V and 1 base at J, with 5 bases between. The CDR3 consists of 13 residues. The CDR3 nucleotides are TGTGCCAGCAGCTTGGAAATGTCCTACGAGCAGTACTTC. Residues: CASSLEMSYEQYF.

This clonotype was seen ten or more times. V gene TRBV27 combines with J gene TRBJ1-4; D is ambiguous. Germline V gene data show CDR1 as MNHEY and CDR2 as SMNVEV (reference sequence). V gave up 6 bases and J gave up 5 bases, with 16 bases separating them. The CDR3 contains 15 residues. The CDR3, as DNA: TGTGCCAGCAGGCCGTCTCCCGCTACGAATGAAAAACTGTTTTTT. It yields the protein CASRPSPATNEKLFF.

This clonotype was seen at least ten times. CDR3 sequence: CSARDLIYNYGYTF. CDR3 nucleotide sequence: TGCAGTGCTAGGGACCTAATTTATAACTATGGCTACACCTTC. The genes are TRBV20-1 and TRBJ1-2, with D unclear. This CDR3 region has 14 residues. V gave up 3 bases and J gave up 1 base, with 12 bases separating them. Germline V CDR1 and CDR2: DFQATT, SNEGSKA (reference sequence).

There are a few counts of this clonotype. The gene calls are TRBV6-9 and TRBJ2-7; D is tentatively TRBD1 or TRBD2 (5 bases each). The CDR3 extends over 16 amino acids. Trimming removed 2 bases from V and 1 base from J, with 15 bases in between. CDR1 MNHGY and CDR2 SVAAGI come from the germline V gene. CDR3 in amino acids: CASSYEGSDKSYEQYF. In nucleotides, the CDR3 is TGTGCCAGCAGTTATGAGGGGTCGGACAAGTCCTACGAGCAGTACTTC.

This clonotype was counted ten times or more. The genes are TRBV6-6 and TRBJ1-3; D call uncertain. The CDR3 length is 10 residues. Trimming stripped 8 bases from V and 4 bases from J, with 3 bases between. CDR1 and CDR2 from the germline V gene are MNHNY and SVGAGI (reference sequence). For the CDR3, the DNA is TGTGCCAGCTGGGGAAACACCATATATTTT. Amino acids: CASWGNTIYF.

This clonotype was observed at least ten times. The chain's CDR3 is CASRTYSGGTEQFF. CDR3 DNA sequence: TGCGCCAGCAGAACTTACTCGGGGGGAACTGAGCAGTTCTTC. The chain links TRBV5-1 to TRBJ2-1; the match to TRBD2 covers 7 bases. The junction had 11 bases not matched to a gene; V was cut back by 5 bases and J by 9 bases. This CDR3 region has 14 residues. From germline, CDR1 is SGHRS and CDR2 YFSETQ.

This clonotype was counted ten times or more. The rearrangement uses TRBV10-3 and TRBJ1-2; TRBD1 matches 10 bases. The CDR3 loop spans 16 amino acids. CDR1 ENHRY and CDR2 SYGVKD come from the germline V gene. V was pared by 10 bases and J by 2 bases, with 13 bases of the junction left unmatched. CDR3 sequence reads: CANSALGQGGNYGYTF. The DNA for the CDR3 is TGTGCCAACAGCGCTCTCGGACAGGGGGGAAACTATGGCTACACCTTC.

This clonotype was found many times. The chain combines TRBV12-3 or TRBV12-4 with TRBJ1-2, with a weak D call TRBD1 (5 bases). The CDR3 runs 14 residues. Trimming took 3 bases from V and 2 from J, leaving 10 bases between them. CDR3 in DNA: TGTGCCAGCAGTTTCGGGGCGATGAACTATGGCTACACCTTC. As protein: CASSFGAMNYGYTF.

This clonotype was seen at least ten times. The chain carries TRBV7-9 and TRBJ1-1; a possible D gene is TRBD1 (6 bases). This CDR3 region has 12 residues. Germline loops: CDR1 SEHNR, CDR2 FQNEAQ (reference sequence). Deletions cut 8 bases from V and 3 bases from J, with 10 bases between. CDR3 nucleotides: TGTGCCAGCGGTACAGGGTACACTGAAGCTTTCTTT. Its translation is CASGTGYTEAFF.

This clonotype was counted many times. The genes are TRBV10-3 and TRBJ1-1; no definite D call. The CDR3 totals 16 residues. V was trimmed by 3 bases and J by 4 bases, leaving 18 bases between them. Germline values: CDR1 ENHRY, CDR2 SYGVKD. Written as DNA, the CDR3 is TGTGCCATCAGTGACCCGTCTACGTTCGCGAGCACTGAAGCTTTCTTT. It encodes CAISDPSTFASTEAFF.

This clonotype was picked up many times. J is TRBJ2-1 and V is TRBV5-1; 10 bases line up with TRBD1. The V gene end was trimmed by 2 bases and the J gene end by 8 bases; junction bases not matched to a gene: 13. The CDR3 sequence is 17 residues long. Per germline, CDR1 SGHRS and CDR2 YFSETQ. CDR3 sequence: CASSFPLGQGNPDEQFF. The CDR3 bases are TGCGCCAGCAGCTTTCCCCTGGGACAGGGGAATCCCGATGAGCAGTTCTTC.

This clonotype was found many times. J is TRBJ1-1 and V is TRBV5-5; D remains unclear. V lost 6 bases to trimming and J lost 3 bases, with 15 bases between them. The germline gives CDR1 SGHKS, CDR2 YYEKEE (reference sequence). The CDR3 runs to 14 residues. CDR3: CASTPGLRDTEAFF. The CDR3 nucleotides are TGTGCCAGCACCCCGGGGTTGAGGGACACTGAAGCTTTCTTT.

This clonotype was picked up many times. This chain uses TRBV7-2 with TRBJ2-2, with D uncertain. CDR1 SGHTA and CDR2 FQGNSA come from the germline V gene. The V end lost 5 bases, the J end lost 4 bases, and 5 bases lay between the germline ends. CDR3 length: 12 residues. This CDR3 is CASSPGTGELFF. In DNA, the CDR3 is TGTGCCAGCAGCCCCGGCACCGGGGAGCTGTTTTTT.

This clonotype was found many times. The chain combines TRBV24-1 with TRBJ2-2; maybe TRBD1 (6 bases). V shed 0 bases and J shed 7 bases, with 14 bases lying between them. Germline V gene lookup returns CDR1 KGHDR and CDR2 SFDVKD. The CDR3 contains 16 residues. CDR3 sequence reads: CATSDLHTGTSGELFF. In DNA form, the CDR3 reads TGTGCCACCAGTGATTTGCATACAGGGACGAGCGGGGAGCTGTTTTTT.

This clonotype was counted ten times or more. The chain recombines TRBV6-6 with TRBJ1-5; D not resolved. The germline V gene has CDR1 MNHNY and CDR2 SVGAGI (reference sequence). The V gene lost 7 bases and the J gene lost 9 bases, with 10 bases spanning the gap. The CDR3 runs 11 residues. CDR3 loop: CASTGSGPQHF. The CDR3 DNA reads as TGTGCCAGCACCGGGTCCGGGCCCCAGCATTTT.

CDR3 region: CASSFSCSSLTGYTF. The DNA for the CDR3 is TGTGCCAGCAGCTTCAGTTGTAGCTCCTTGACAGGCTACACCTTC. V usage is TRBV7-8 and J usage is TRBJ1-2; no definite D call. Germline V gives CDR1 SGHVS, CDR2 FQNEAQ. Trimming took off 3 bases at V and 8 bases at J, with 19 bases between the two ends. The CDR3 covers 15 residues.

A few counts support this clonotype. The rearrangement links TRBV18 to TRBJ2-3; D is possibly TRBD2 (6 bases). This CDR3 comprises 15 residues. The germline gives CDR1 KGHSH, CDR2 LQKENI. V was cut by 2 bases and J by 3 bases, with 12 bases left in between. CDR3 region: CASSPVWGRTDTQYF. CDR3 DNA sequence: TGTGCCAGCTCACCAGTATGGGGGAGGACAGATACGCAGTATTTT.

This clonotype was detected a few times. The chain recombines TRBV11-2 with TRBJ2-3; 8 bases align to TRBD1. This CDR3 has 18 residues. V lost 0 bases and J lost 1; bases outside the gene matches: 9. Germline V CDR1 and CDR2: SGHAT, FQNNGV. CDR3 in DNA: TGTGCCAGCAGCTTAGATCCCCGGACAGGGAGCGGCACAGATACGCAGTATTTT. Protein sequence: CASSLDPRTGSGTDTQYF.

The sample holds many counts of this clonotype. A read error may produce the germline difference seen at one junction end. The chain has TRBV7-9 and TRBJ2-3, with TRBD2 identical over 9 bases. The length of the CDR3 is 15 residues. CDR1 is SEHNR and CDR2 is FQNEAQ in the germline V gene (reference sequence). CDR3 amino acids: CASSLAGFSTDTQYF. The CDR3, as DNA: TGTGCCAGCAGCCTAGCGGGGTTTAGCACAGATACGCAGTATTTT.

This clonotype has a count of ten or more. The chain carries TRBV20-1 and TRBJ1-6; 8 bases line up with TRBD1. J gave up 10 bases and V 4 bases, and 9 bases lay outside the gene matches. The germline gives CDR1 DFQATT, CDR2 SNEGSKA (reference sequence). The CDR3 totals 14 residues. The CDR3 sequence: CSATSAGGGSPLHF. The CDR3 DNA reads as TGCAGTGCTACTAGCGCAGGGGGCGGCTCACCCCTCCACTTT.